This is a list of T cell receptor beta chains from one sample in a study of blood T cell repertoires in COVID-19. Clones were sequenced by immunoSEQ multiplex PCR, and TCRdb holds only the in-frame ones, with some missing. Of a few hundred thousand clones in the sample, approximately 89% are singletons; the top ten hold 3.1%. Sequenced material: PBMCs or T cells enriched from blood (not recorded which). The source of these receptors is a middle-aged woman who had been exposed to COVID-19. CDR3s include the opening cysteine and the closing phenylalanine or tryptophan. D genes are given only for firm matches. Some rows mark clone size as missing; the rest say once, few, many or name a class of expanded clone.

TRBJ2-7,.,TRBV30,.,TGTGCCACGAGCAGGCAGTACGAGCAGTACTTC,CATSRQYEQYF
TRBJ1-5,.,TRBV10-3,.,TGTGCCATCAGTGAGGCGAAACAGCCCCAGCATTTT,CAISEAKQPQHF
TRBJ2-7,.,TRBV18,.,TGTGCCAGCCGACGCGGACAGAGTTCCTACGAGCAGTACTTC,CASRRGQSSYEQYF
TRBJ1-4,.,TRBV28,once,TGTGCCAGCGGTTATCCGAATGAAAAACTGTTTTTT,CASGYPNEKLFF
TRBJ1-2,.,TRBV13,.,TGTGCCAGCAGCTTAGTGCCGGGACAAGGGGATTATGGCTACACCTTC,CASSLVPGQGDYGYTF
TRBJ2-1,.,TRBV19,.,TGTGCCAGTAGTCCTCGGGAGAGGGTCTACAATGAGCAGTTCTTC,CASSPRERVYNEQFF
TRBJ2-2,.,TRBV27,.,TGTGCCAGCAGTTGGCAATCGGGGGGCTACACCGGGGAGCTGTTTTTT,CASSWQSGGYTGELFF
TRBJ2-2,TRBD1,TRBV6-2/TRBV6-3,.,TGTGCCAGCAGTCGGAGACAGGGCCTGAACACCGGGGAGCTGTTTTTT,CASSRRQGLNTGELFF
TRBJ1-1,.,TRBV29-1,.,TGCAGCGTTGAAAGGGCGGGAACAGCAAACACTGAAGCTTTCTTT,CSVERAGTANTEAFF
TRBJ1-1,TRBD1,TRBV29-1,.,TGCAGCGCAACGGGACAGGGGGCGCGGATGGGAAGTGGTGAAGCTTTCTTT,CSATGQGARMGSGEAFF
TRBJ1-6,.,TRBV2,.,TGTGCCAGCAGTGAGTCACAGGGATTCTCCTATAATTCACCCCTCCACTTT,CASSESQGFSYNSPLHF
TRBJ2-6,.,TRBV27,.,TGTGCCAGCAGTCCCCGGACAGTGATCTCTGGGGCCAACGTCCTGACTTTC,CASSPRTVISGANVLTF
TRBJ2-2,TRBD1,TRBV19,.,TGTGCCAGTAGGGGACAGTCCTGGTCCGGGGAGCTGTTTTTT,CASRGQSWSGELFF
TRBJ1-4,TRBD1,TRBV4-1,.,TGCGCCAGCAGCCAACCCGGGACAGCCGAAAAACTGTTTTTT,CASSQPGTAEKLFF
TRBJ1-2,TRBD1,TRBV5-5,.,TGTGCCAGCAGCTTAGACAGGGATGATGGCTACACCTTC,CASSLDRDDGYTF
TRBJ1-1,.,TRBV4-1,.,TGCGCCAGCAGCCAACGCCGGACAGTGAACACTGAAGCTTTCTTT,CASSQRRTVNTEAFF
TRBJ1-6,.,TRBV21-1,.,TGTGCCAGCAGCAAAGCTGGGCAAGGGGTGGTCGGTTATAATTCACCCCTCCACTTT,CASSKAGQGVVGYNSPLHF
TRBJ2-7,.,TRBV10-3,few,TGTGCCATCAGTGAGGAACTGAGCTCCTACGAGCAGTACTTC,CAISEELSSYEQYF
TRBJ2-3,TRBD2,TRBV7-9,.,TGTGCCAGCAAAGGGACTAGCGGGAGTCAGAGGAATACGCAGTATTTT,CASKGTSGSQRNTQYF
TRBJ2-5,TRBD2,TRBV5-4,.,TGTGCCAGCAGACCCGGACTAGCGGGGTTCGGAGAGACCCAGTACTTC,CASRPGLAGFGETQYF
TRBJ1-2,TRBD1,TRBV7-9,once,TGTGCCAGCAGCTCACCCCACCACGGACAGGGACACTATGGCTACACCTTC,CASSSPHHGQGHYGYTF
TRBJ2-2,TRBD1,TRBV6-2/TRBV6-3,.,TGTGCCAGCAGCCGAACAGGGGGCCGTCGGTCCACCGGGGAGCTGTTTTTT,CASSRTGGRRSTGELFF